What follows describes a single TCR beta chain. This CDR3 is built from 15 residues. Germline V gene sequence: CDR1 SEHNR, CDR2 FQNEAQ (reference sequence). Trimming removed 5 bases from V and 3 bases from J, with 13 bases in between. The run of the v3.0 immunoSEQ assay was at survey level. The assay was immunoSEQ multiplex PCR, and TCRdb's table has in-frame clones only and misses some. The sample lists 25,000 to 30,000 clones, around 83% occurring once. These data come from a study of long-term antiretroviral therapy in people with HIV. The receptor was isolated from a man younger than 35 with HIV. The sequenced sample was unsorted PBMCs, obtained 0.4 years after starting antiretroviral therapy. The chain carries TRBV7-9 and TRBJ2-2, with D unresolved. The CDR3 DNA reads TGTGCCAGCAGCCAAAGCTACGGAGACACCGGGGAGCTGTTTTTT. It translates to CASSQSYGDTGELFF.